Below, 27 T cell receptor beta chains from the same sample are listed, as sequenced in a study of identical twins. Using its own MiXCR run on the 5' RACE reads, TCRdb lists one record per CDR3 protein. This table has a few hundred thousand distinct CDR3 sequences, more than 20% appearing once. This same sample was also taken into another study, of T cells expressing NK-cell markers.

The source material was CD4+ T cells sorted from blood. The receptor source for this set is a woman aged 18-29 years in good health.

The chain couples TRBV5-5 to TRBJ1-1; D not certain. The CDR3 covers 13 residues. V was shortened by 3 bases and J by 5 bases, with 11 bases between the two germline ends. In germline, CDR1 is SGHKS, CDR2 YYEKEE (reference sequence). The CDR3 nucleotides are TGTGCCAGCAGCTCGGGATTTTTGACTGAAGCTTTCTTT. Amino acids: CASSSGFLTEAFF.

The table lists this clonotype with a few counts. The V gene is TRBV12-3 or TRBV12-4, the J gene TRBJ2-7; either TRBD1 or TRBD2 may supply D (6 bases each). This CDR3 is built from 12 residues. V was trimmed by 5 bases and J by 3 bases, leaving 8 bases between them. This CDR3 reads CASSKGGYEQYF. The CDR3 DNA is TGTGCCAGCAGTAAGGGGGGCTACGAGCAGTACTTC.

This clonotype showed up just a few times. The chain couples TRBV5-1 to TRBJ2-1; TRBD2 agrees at 9 bases. Germline CDR1 reads SGHRS; CDR2 reads YFSETQ. Losses at the gene ends were 3 bases for V and 1 base for J; bases not matched to a gene: 5. CDR3 size: 16 residues. The CDR3 here is CASSWRLAESYNEQFF. The CDR3 coding sequence is TGCGCCAGCAGCTGGAGACTAGCGGAATCCTACAATGAGCAGTTCTTC.

V usage is TRBV12-3 or TRBV12-4 and J usage is TRBJ2-1, with TRBD2 matching 9 bases. After removal of 6 bases from V and 0 bases from J, the junction contained 12 bases not matched to a gene. The CDR3 is 18 residues long. DNA of the CDR3: TGTGCCAGCAGGCCCCCAGCGGGAGGCCACAGCTCCTACAATGAGCAGTTCTTC. The encoded protein is CASRPPAGGHSSYNEQFF.

The chain uses TRBV21-1 and TRBJ2-1; the D segment call TRBD1 is taken from the table without a DNA check. TRBV21-1 is noted as a pseudogene. This CDR3 contains 15 residues. The CDR3 here is CASSKAAGDYNEQFF. In DNA, the CDR3 is TGTGCCAGCAGCAAAGCTGCGGGGGACTACAATGAGCAGTTCTTC.

This chain connects TRBV4-3 to TRBJ2-2, with D perhaps TRBD2 (6 bases). Trimming took off 3 bases at V and 2 bases at J, with 16 bases between the two ends. The CDR3 is 17 amino acids. The germline gives CDR1 LGHNA, CDR2 YSLEER. The CDR3 region is CASSHPGGGINTGELFF. The CDR3 nucleotides are TGCGCCAGCAGCCACCCCGGGGGTGGGATTAACACCGGGGAGCTGTTTTTT.

The rearrangement joins TRBV5-1 to TRBJ1-1, with D perhaps TRBD1 (5 bases). CDR3 size: 14 residues. The germline V gene has CDR1 SGHRS and CDR2 YFSETQ. The V gene lost 6 bases and the J gene lost 4 bases, with 16 bases spanning the gap. CDR3 bases: TGCGCCAGCAAGGTGTCGGGGGGGGGCACTGAAGCTTTCTTT. Protein sequence: CASKVSGGGTEAFF.

This rearrangement joins TRBV19 to TRBJ2-2, with TRBD2 identical over 12 bases. Germline V gives CDR1 LNHDA, CDR2 SQIVND (reference sequence). V shed 4 bases and J 4 bases; nucleotides not matched to a gene: 10. The CDR3 extends over 18 amino acids. CDR3 in DNA: TGTGCCAGTAGTAAGACGACTAGCGGGAGTATCGCCACCGGGGAGCTGTTTTTT. Translating it yields CASSKTTSGSIATGELFF.

The chain has TRBV21-1 and TRBJ2-3; the table calls TRBD1, which could not be checked here. TRBV21-1 is reported as a pseudogene. The CDR3 is 17 residues long. CDR3: CASSKALTGGRRDTQYF. CDR3 in DNA: TGTGCCAGCAGCAAAGCGCTTACGGGGGGGCGGAGGGATACGCAGTATTTT.

This sequence joins TRBV6-6 and TRBJ1-2, with a tentative D call TRBD1 (6 bases). This CDR3 is 12 amino acids long. Germline lookup yields CDR1 MNHNY and CDR2 SVGAGI (reference sequence). Trimming left V 10 bases short and J 3 bases short, with 12 bases between. The CDR3 sequence is CATRDTDYGYTF. In nucleotides, the CDR3 is TGTGCCACTAGGGACACCGACTATGGCTACACCTTC.

The chain combines TRBV11-1 with TRBJ2-6; D ambiguous. The CDR3 covers 18 residues. Germline V lookup: CDR1 SGHAT, CDR2 FQDESV (reference sequence). V lost 4 bases and J 0 bases, leaving 16 bases between the germline ends. The CDR3 coding sequence is TGTGCCAGCAGCTCACTCCCGGCCTTTGACTCTGGGGCCAACGTCCTGACTTTC. It is translated as CASSSLPAFDSGANVLTF. Full variable domain (missing parts from reference TRBV11-1 and TRBJ2-6): EAEVAQSPRYKITEKSQAVAFWCDPISGHATLYWYRQILGQGPELLVQFQDESVVDDSQLPKDRFSAERLKGVDSTLKIQPAELGDSAMYLCASSSLPAFDSGANVLTFGAGSRLTVL.

This clonotype turned up a few times. The genes are TRBV6-2 or TRBV6-3 and TRBJ2-6; D is perhaps TRBD1 (5 bases). This CDR3 has 15 residues. Per the germline V gene, CDR1 is MNHEY and CDR2 is SVGEGT. Trimming removed 6 bases from V and 0 bases from J, with 9 bases in between. CDR3: CASRGVGSGANVLTF. The CDR3 coding sequence is TGTGCCAGCAGAGGGGTGGGCTCTGGGGCCAACGTCCTGACTTTC.

This clonotype has a handful of counts. The chain couples TRBV5-6 to TRBJ1-2; D is ambiguous. The CDR3 spans 11 residues. The germline CDR1 and CDR2 sequences are SGHDT and YYEEEE. Trimming removed 7 bases from V and 7 bases from J, with 11 bases in between. CDR3 in amino acids: CASRNRFGYTF. The CDR3 DNA reads TGTGCCAGCCGAAACAGATTTGGCTACACCTTC.

This clonotype has just a few counts. V usage is TRBV5-1 and J usage is TRBJ2-1; a weak D match, TRBD1 (5 bases). Trimming stripped 0 bases from V and 7 bases from J, with 17 bases between. The CDR3 has 16 amino acids. CDR1 SGHRS and CDR2 YFSETQ come from the germline V gene. The CDR3 loop reads CASSLGPQGTSNEQFF. The CDR3 region has the DNA TGCGCCAGCAGCTTGGGCCCTCAGGGAACTTCGAATGAGCAGTTCTTC.

The chain recombines TRBV20-1 with TRBJ2-3, with 8 bases matching TRBD1. The germline V gene has CDR1 DFQATT and CDR2 SNEGSKA (reference sequence). Trimming cost V 6 bases and J 1 base; bases outside gene matches: 15. This CDR3 region has 17 residues. The CDR3 spells CSASKAAGGSRTDTQYF. For the CDR3, the DNA is TGCAGTGCGTCCAAGGCAGCAGGGGGCTCCCGCACAGATACGCAGTATTTT.

This clonotype was recorded a few times. The chain has TRBV11-1 and TRBJ2-1; 16 positions match TRBD2. Germline V gene data show CDR1 as SGHAT and CDR2 as FQDESV (reference sequence). CDR3 length: 18 amino acids. V shed 1 base and J 2 bases; nucleotides not matched to a gene: 2. DNA for the CDR3: TGTGCCAGCAGCTTAGTAGGGACTAGCGGGAGGGCCTACAATGAGCAGTTCTTC. It yields the protein CASSLVGTSGRAYNEQFF.

This rearrangement joins TRBV3-1 to TRBJ2-7, with 8 bases aligning to TRBD1. Germline V lookup: CDR1 LGHDT, CDR2 YNNKEL (reference sequence). J gave up 6 bases and V 4 bases, and 14 bases lay outside the gene matches. This CDR3 is built from 16 residues. CDR3 protein: CASSRGFRQGLGEQYF. The CDR3 DNA reads as TGTGCCAGCAGCCGGGGGTTTAGACAGGGGTTAGGCGAGCAGTACTTC.

This clonotype was found a few times. This rearrangement joins TRBV7-2 to TRBJ2-1, with 11 nucleotides matching TRBD2. Germline CDR1 is SGHTA and CDR2 is FQGNSA. The CDR3 covers 14 residues. Unmatched junction bases numbered 3, after V lost 6 bases and J lost 5 bases. CDR3: CASRLAGANNEQFF. CDR3 nucleotides: TGTGCCAGCAGACTAGCGGGGGCCAACAATGAGCAGTTCTTC.

The gene calls are TRBV5-1 and TRBJ2-7, with 11 bases that match TRBD2. Germline V gene sequence: CDR1 SGHRS, CDR2 YFSETQ. CDR3 length: 15 residues. V lost 5 bases to trimming and J lost 1 base; unmatched junction nucleotides: 5. The chain's CDR3 is CASRFLAGGSYEQYF. The CDR3 coding sequence is TGCGCCAGCAGGTTTCTAGCGGGAGGATCCTACGAGCAGTACTTC.

The gene calls are TRBV20-1 and TRBJ2-1, with D unresolved. The CDR3 runs to 16 residues. Germline lookup yields CDR1 DFQATT and CDR2 SNEGSKA (reference sequence). V lost 1 base and J 0 bases, leaving 13 bases between the germline ends. CDR3: CSARGLQPSSYNEQFF. DNA of the CDR3: TGCAGTGCTAGAGGGTTGCAGCCGAGCTCCTACAATGAGCAGTTCTTC.

The genes are TRBV11-2 and TRBJ2-2; TRBD1 matches at 7 bases. Germline V gene data show CDR1 as SGHAT and CDR2 as FQNNGV. V lost 5 bases and J lost 1; bases outside the gene matches: 4. This CDR3 comprises 15 residues. The CDR3 bases are TGTGCCAGCAGCGCCCGGACAGGGAACACCGGGGAGCTGTTTTTT. As protein: CASSARTGNTGELFF. Full variable domain (rest looked up from reference TRBV11-2 and TRBJ2-2): EAGVAQSPRYKIIEKRQSVAFWCNPISGHATLYWYQQILGQGPKLLIQFQNNGVVDDSQLPKDRFSAERLKGVDSTLKIQPAKLEDSAVYLCASSARTGNTGELFFGEGSRLTVL.

This clonotype has ten or more counts. This chain uses TRBV5-1 with TRBJ1-1; D is perhaps TRBD1 (5 bases). Per the germline V gene, CDR1 is SGHRS and CDR2 is YFSETQ. Trimming cost V 1 base and J 0 bases, with 10 bases left between them. The CDR3 runs 15 residues. CDR3 region: CASSLFQGLNTEAFF. The CDR3 bases are TGCGCCAGCAGCTTGTTCCAGGGTTTGAACACTGAAGCTTTCTTT.

This clonotype was observed a few times. The V and J genes are TRBV7-9 and TRBJ2-1; the D call may be TRBD1 or TRBD2 (7 bases each). The germline CDR1 and CDR2 sequences are SEHNR and FQNEAQ (reference sequence). The CDR3 totals 17 residues. The V gene lost 1 base and the J gene lost 8 bases, with 21 bases spanning the gap. The CDR3 here is CASSLGLSGTVGYEQFF. CDR3 nucleotides: TGTGCCAGCAGCTTAGGGCTAAGCGGGACAGTGGGCTATGAGCAGTTCTTC. The full variable domain, completed using reference TRBV7-9 and TRBJ2-1, is DTGVSQNPRHKITKRGQNVTFRCDPISEHNRLYWYRQTLGQGPEFLTYFQNEAQLEKSRLLSDRFSAERPKGSFSTLEIQRTEQGDSAMYLCASSLGLSGTVGYEQFFGPGTRLTVL.

The sample holds a few counts of this clonotype. V is TRBV2 and J is TRBJ2-6; D ambiguous. This CDR3 comprises 14 residues. The germline V gene encodes CDR1 SNHLY and CDR2 FYNNEI. Trimming cost V 6 bases and J 0 bases, with 6 bases left between them. CDR3 in DNA: TGTGCCAGCAGGTCAACCTCTGGGGCCAACGTCCTGACTTTC. This codes for CASRSTSGANVLTF.

This sequence joins TRBV11-2 and TRBJ2-3, with 13 bases fitting TRBD2. J gave up 3 bases and V 4 bases, and 10 bases lay outside the gene matches. Germline-derived CDR1 and CDR2 are SGHAT and FQNNGV. The CDR3 has 18 amino acids. CDR3 DNA sequence: TGTGCCAGCAGCTCCGGGACTAGCGGGAACTCAATGACAGATACGCAGTATTTT. Residues: CASSSGTSGNSMTDTQYF.

The chain uses TRBV7-2 and TRBJ2-1, with no clear D. Per the germline V gene, CDR1 is SGHTA and CDR2 is FQGNSA. The CDR3 runs to 14 residues. V was trimmed by 0 bases and J by 6 bases, leaving 9 bases between them. CDR3 DNA sequence: TGTGCCAGCAGCTTAGCGTTCGGCGGCAATGAGCAGTTCTTC. Protein sequence: CASSLAFGGNEQFF. Full variable domain (rest looked up from reference TRBV7-2 and TRBJ2-1): GAGVSQSPSNKVTEKGKDVELRCDPISGHTALYWYRQSLGQGLEFLIYFQGNSAPDKSGLPSDRFSAERTGGSVSTLTIQRTQQEDSAVYLCASSLAFGGNEQFFGPGTRLTVL.

The chain couples TRBV30 to TRBJ1-2; TRBD1 aligns across 7 bases. V shed 0 bases, J shed 7 bases, and the junction held 11 bases outside the gene matches. Germline assignment: CDR1 GTSNPN and CDR2 SVGIG (reference sequence). This CDR3 has 15 amino acids. CDR3 in DNA: TGTGCCTGGAGTGTACGGAGGTCCGGGACAGCTGGCTACACCTTC. Translated: CAWSVRRSGTAGYTF. The whole variable domain, remainder taken from reference TRBV30 and TRBJ1-2, is SQTIHQWPATLVQPVGSPLSLECTVEGTSNPNLYWYRQAAGRGLQLLFYSVGIGQISSEVPQNLSASRPQDRQFILSSKKLLLSDSGFYLCAWSVRRSGTAGYTFGSGTRLTVV.